Listed below are T cell receptor beta chains from one sample, sequenced in a study of T cell responses to AZD1222 COVID-19 vaccine. TCRdb keeps only in-frame clones here, not all; method: immunoSEQ multiplex PCR. The sample consists of about 120,000 clones, around nine tenths of them appearing once. The sequences come from peripheral blood, collected 28 days after the second dose of the MenACWY control vaccine. Source of these receptors: an adult who received the MenACWY meningococcal vaccine as a control. Each CDR3 is given with its conserved first and last residue. The order of the fields is V gene, J gene, CDR3 protein.

>TRBV7-2|TRBJ2-1
CASSLVPSGYNEQFF
>TRBV27|TRBJ1-6
CASSPQYGAFSPLHF
>TRBV5-1|TRBJ2-2
CASADGRTSTGELFF
>TRBV5-1|TRBJ1-1
CASSSTFNTEAFF
>TRBV28|TRBJ1-5
CASSFPGGVYQPQHF
>TRBV7-8|TRBJ2-2
CASSLAQWPMADTGELFF
>TRBV21-1|TRBJ1-5
CASSKEPGIQPQHF
>TRBV3-1/TRBV3-2|TRBJ1-4
CASSQVLTGWEGGKLFF
>TRBV7-8|TRBJ2-7
CASSPWDRAYEQYF
>TRBV6-5|TRBJ1-5
CASSPQGPHQPQHF
>TRBV6-5|TRBJ2-3
CASRDRQGNTDTQYF
>TRBV6-5|TRBJ2-7
CASSYTRGGEAEQYF
>TRBV28|TRBJ2-5
CASSLGQGWMETQYF
>TRBV10-1|TRBJ1-1
CASSTNRANTEAFF
>TRBV5-8|TRBJ1-5
CASSLGVQGNQPQHF
>TRBV7-6|TRBJ2-2
CASSSPGGVGLAVRELFF
>TRBV28|TRBJ2-2
CASSFRGLNTGELFF
>TRBV6-5|TRBJ2-7
CASQRTASSYEQYF
>TRBV5-1|TRBJ1-2
CASSSVRGNYGYTF
>TRBV11-2|TRBJ2-1
CASSLVNGNEQFF
>TRBV30|TRBJ1-2
CAWSQDNYGYTF
>TRBV28|TRBJ2-5
CASSFTGTLTQYF
>TRBV2|TRBJ1-5
CASSEWTLGVQPQHF
>TRBV2|TRBJ1-1
CASSRQGPTNTEAFF
>TRBV2|TRBJ1-4
CASRLSGGNEKLFF
>TRBV6-6|TRBJ2-5
CASSPSGAETQYF
>TRBV5-6|TRBJ2-5
CASRLSSSETQYF
>TRBV27|TRBJ1-5
CASSLIKNQPQHF
>TRBV6-1|TRBJ1-2
CASSETGRGLVYGYTF
>TRBV2|TRBJ1-2
CASSVRTLQGYTF
>TRBV10-2|TRBJ2-3
CASSDPERSDTQYF
>TRBV7-8|TRBJ2-7
CASRLDQSDEQYF